This T cell receptor beta chain was observed in a study of OX40 agonist ivuxolimab in advanced cancers. The wider study: The dose-escalation group included hepatocellular carcinoma, melanoma, renal cell carcinoma and head and neck cancer. Eligibility admitted prior anti-PD-1, anti-PD-L1 or anti-CTLA-4 therapy; around 41% had some. Study-wide results and caveats: Antigen targets of the expanded peripheral T cells went undetermined.

TCRdb keeps only in-frame clones here, not all; method: immunoSEQ multiplex PCR. Of about 62,000 clones in the sample, 88% were seen once. Drawing of blood for sampling happened at baseline, at cycle 4 day 1, and at cycle 7 day 1. The CDR3 contains 16 residues. Trimming removed 2 bases at V and 0 bases at J, with 11 bases between. The germline gives CDR1 SGHAT, CDR2 FQNNGV. To note about this clone: Its antigen is as yet unknown.

The source of this sequence is an adult with an advanced solid tumor such as melanoma, head and neck, liver or kidney cancer. This specimen consisted of CD4+ or CD8+ T cells sorted from blood, obtained in a trial of the OX40 agonist ivuxolimab. The chain joins TRBV11-2 to TRBJ2-1, with D uncertain. The DNA of the CDR3 is TGTGCCAGCAGCTTAATGCGGCCGCGCTCCTACAATGAGCAGTTCTTC. Protein: CASSLMRPRSYNEQFF.